This entry describes one T cell receptor (beta chain). The table came from immunoSEQ multiplex PCR; TCRdb's copy has only in-frame clones and leaves some out. This sample has some 150,000 clones, with about 93% found just once. V gave up 2 bases and J gave up 0 bases; unmatched junction bases: 4. The CDR3 contains 16 residues. Germline CDR1 and CDR2: MGHRA and YSYEKL. The data were obtained in a study of T cell responses to AZD1222 COVID-19 vaccine. The source material was peripheral blood, sampled on day 0 of AZD1222 vaccination. The clonotype was recovered from an adult in good health. J is TRBJ2-3 and V is TRBV4-1, with TRBD1 matching 8 bases. CDR3: CASSQPDRASTDTQYF. CDR3 coding DNA: TGCGCCAGCAGCCAACCGGACAGGGCAAGCACAGATACGCAGTATTTT.